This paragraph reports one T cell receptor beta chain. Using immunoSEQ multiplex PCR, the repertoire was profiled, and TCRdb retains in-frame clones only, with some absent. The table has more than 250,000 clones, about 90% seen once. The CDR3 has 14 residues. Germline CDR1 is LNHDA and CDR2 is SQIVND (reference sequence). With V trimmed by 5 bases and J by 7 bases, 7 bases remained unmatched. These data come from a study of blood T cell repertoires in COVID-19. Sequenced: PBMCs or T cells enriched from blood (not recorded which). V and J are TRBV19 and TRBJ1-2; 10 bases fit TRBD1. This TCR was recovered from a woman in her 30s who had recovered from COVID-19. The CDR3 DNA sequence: TGTGCCAGTAGTCGACCCGGGACAGGGGTTGGCTACACCTTC. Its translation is CASSRPGTGVGYTF.